One and the same sample provided the 16 T cell receptor beta chains below, sequenced in a study of blood T cell repertoires in COVID-19. Data came from immunoSEQ multiplex PCR; TCRdb stores just in-frame clones and leaves some out. This table holds about 380,000 clones, more than 75% found once. Specimen: PBMCs or T cells enriched from blood (not recorded which). The receptors come from a woman between 18 and 30 years old who had recovered from COVID-19.

The CDR3 loop reads CAISGVSHTEAFF. The CDR3 DNA follows: TGTGCCATCTCGGGGGTCTCACACACTGAAGCTTTCTTT. This chain uses TRBV6-6 with TRBJ1-1; perhaps TRBD1 as D (5 bases). The CDR3 is made up of 13 amino acids. Germline-derived CDR1 and CDR2 are MNHNY and SVGAGI (reference sequence). Trimming took off 10 bases at V and 3 bases at J, with 15 bases between the two ends.

The J gene is TRBJ1-6, the V gene TRBV5-1; no reliable D call. The CDR3 runs 16 residues. V lost 0 bases, J lost 7 bases, and 14 bases lay in between. CDR1 and CDR2 (germline): SGHRS, YFSETQ. The CDR3 sequence is CASSLGVPHGNSPLHF. CDR3 DNA sequence: TGCGCCAGCAGCTTGGGAGTTCCCCACGGGAATTCACCCCTCCACTTT.

This sequence joins TRBV30 and TRBJ1-2, with 7 bases fitting TRBD1. Germline V gives CDR1 GTSNPN, CDR2 SVGIG (reference sequence). Trimming at V came to 4 bases and at J to 2 bases, leaving 4 bases not matched to a gene. CDR3 length equals 13 residues. The CDR3 loop reads CAWTIGGNYGYTF. The CDR3 nucleotides are TGTGCCTGGACTATAGGGGGCAACTATGGCTACACCTTC.

The chain combines TRBV2 with TRBJ1-6, with D possibly matching TRBD1 (6 bases). Trimming took 4 bases from V and 5 from J, leaving 9 bases between them. Germline values: CDR1 SNHLY, CDR2 FYNNEI. The CDR3 loop spans 14 amino acids. DNA of the CDR3: TGTGCCAGCAGTGGACAGGCGAATAATTCACCCCTCCACTTT. Translated, it gives CASSGQANNSPLHF.

The chain carries TRBV5-6 and TRBJ2-5; 8 bases line up with TRBD2. The germline V gene has CDR1 SGHDT and CDR2 YYEEEE. The CDR3 totals 14 residues. Germline trimming cut 5 bases from V and 2 bases from J; bases unmatched to any gene: 5. The CDR3 DNA follows: TGTGCCAGCAGATTAGCGGGGCATCAAGAGACCCAGTACTTC. Amino acid sequence: CASRLAGHQETQYF.

V and J are TRBV30 and TRBJ1-5, with a weak D call TRBD1 (6 bases). V lost 0 bases, J lost 10 bases, and 16 bases lay in between. There are 14 residues in the CDR3. CDR1 and CDR2 from the germline V gene are GTSNPN and SVGIG (reference sequence). The CDR3 is CAWSVGQGSDPQHF. CDR3 coding DNA: TGTGCCTGGAGTGTAGGGCAGGGGTCGGATCCCCAGCATTTT.

The chain employs TRBV30 and TRBJ1-4; D uncertain. The V end lost 0 bases, the J end lost 0 bases, and 11 bases lay between the germline ends. The CDR3 is 16 residues long. Looked up from germline, CDR1 is GTSNPN and CDR2 is SVGIG (reference sequence). The DNA of the CDR3 is TGTGCCTGGAGTGTAGGAACAGATGCAACTAATGAAAAACTGTTTTTT. Its translation: CAWSVGTDATNEKLFF.

This clone was observed once. The rearrangement joins TRBV7-3 to TRBJ2-3; TRBD2 might be the D (6 bases). The CDR3 totals 15 residues. Trimming stripped 2 bases from V and 0 bases from J, with 9 bases between. Germline CDR1 and CDR2: SGHTA and FQGTGA. The CDR3 DNA follows: TGTGCCAGCAGCTTATCCGGGACTAGCACAGATACGCAGTATTTT. Amino acids: CASSLSGTSTDTQYF.

The chain joins TRBV7-2 to TRBJ2-7; D ambiguous. The CDR3 consists of 13 residues. The germline V and J ends were trimmed by 5 bases and 3 bases, with 11 bases remaining between them. Germline V lookup: CDR1 SGHTA, CDR2 FQGNSA. The CDR3 loop reads CASSVGEIYEQYF. The CDR3 nucleotides read TGTGCCAGCAGCGTCGGAGAGATCTACGAGCAGTACTTC.

This chain joins TRBV27 and TRBJ1-2; D ambiguous. Germline V lookup: CDR1 MNHEY, CDR2 SMNVEV (reference sequence). The CDR3 consists of 14 residues. V was shortened by 2 bases and J by 3 bases, with 10 bases between the two germline ends. The CDR3 nucleotides read TGTGCCAGCAGTTTAGAGGGTGGGCACTATGGCTACACCTTC. This sequence encodes CASSLEGGHYGYTF.

In this sample, this clone turned up a few times. The chain combines TRBV7-3 with TRBJ2-3; weak D call: TRBD2 (6 bases). V shed 2 bases and J shed 4 bases, with 10 bases lying between them. This CDR3 spans 14 amino acids. Germline CDR1 is SGHTA and CDR2 is FQGTGA. In DNA, the CDR3 is TGTGCCAGCAGCTTACGAGGAGGGGCAGATACGCAGTATTTT. Translating gives CASSLRGGADTQYF. The entire variable domain, with the rest obtained from reference TRBV7-3 and TRBJ2-3, is as follows: GAGVSQTPSNKVTEKGKYVELRCDPISGHTALYWYRQSLGQGPEFLIYFQGTGAADDSGLPNDRFFAVRPEGSVSTLKIQRTERGDSAVYLCASSLRGGADTQYFGPGTRLTVL.

This chain uses TRBV5-1 with TRBJ1-2, with no clear D. The length of the CDR3 is 16 residues. Germline V lookup: CDR1 SGHRS, CDR2 YFSETQ. V dropped 4 bases and J dropped 8 bases, with 24 bases sitting between them. Written as DNA, the CDR3 is TGCGCCAGCAGCCCCGGACTGCCGAGTGCGACCCAAGGCTACACCTTC. This codes for CASSPGLPSATQGYTF.

The chain combines TRBV30 with TRBJ1-6; 10 positions agree with TRBD1. The junction had 6 bases not matched to a gene; V was cut back by 3 bases and J by 1 base. Germline values: CDR1 GTSNPN, CDR2 SVGIG (reference sequence). The length of the CDR3 is 17 residues. The CDR3 here is CAWRWDRGLSYNSPLHF. DNA for the CDR3: TGTGCCTGGAGATGGGACAGGGGTCTATCCTATAATTCACCCCTCCACTTT.

The genes are TRBV7-9 and TRBJ1-1, with D possibly TRBD1 on 6 matching bases. The CDR3 is made up of 11 amino acids. V lost 5 bases to trimming and J lost 8 bases, with 9 bases between them. Germline-derived CDR1 and CDR2 are SEHNR and FQNEAQ (reference sequence). The CDR3 bases are TGTGCCAGCAGCCCCGGGACAGAAGCTTTCTTT. Amino acid sequence: CASSPGTEAFF.

J is TRBJ1-1 and V is TRBV24-1; D call uncertain. This CDR3 has 13 amino acids. CDR1 is KGHDR, CDR2 SFDVKD, per germline. V shed 6 bases and J shed 1 base, with 8 bases lying between them. As DNA, the CDR3 is TGTGCCACCAGTATACCGGGGAACACTGAAGCTTTCTTT. This encodes CATSIPGNTEAFF.

In DNA, the CDR3 is TGCGCCAGCAGCGCCGGGAAGAACACTGAAGCTTTCTTT. This encodes CASSAGKNTEAFF. The chain employs TRBV5-1 and TRBJ1-1; the D is unclear. The CDR3 has 13 amino acids. Looked up from germline, CDR1 is SGHRS and CDR2 is YFSETQ. Between the trimmed V and J ends, which lost 4 bases and 1 base, there was a span of 8 bases. The full variable domain, its missing parts supplied by reference TRBV5-1 and TRBJ1-1, is KAGVTQTPRYLIKTRGQQVTLSCSPISGHRSVSWYQQTPGQGLQFLFEYFSETQRNKGNFPGRFSGRQFSNSRSEMNVSTLELGDSALYLCASSAGKNTEAFFGQGTRLTVV.